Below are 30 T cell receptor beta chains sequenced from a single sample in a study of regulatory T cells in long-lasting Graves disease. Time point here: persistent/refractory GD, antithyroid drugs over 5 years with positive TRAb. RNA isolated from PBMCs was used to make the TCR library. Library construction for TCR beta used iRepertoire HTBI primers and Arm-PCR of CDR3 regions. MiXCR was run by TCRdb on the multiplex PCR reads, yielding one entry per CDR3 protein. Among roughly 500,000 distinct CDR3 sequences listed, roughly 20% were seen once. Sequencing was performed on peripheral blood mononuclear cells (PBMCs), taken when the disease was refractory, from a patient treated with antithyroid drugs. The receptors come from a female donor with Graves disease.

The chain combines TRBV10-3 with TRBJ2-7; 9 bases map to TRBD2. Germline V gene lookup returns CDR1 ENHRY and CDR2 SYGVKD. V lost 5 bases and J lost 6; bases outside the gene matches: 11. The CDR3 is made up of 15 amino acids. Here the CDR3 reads CAISKNSGSISEQYF. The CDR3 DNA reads TGTGCCATCAGTAAGAATAGCGGGAGTATCTCCGAGCAGTACTTC.

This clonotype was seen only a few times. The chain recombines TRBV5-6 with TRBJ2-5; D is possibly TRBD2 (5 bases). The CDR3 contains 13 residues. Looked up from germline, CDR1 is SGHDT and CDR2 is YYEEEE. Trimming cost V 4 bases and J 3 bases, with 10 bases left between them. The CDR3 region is CASSGPGKETQYF. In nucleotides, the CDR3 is TGTGCCAGCAGCGGGCCGGGAAAAGAGACCCAGTACTTC.

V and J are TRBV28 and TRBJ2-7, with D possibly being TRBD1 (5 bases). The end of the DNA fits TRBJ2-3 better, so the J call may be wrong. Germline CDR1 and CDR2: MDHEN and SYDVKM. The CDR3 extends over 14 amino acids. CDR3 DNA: TGTGCCAGCAACCTTTCCCAGGGTACAGATACGCAGTATTTT. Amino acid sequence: CASNLSQGTDTQYF.

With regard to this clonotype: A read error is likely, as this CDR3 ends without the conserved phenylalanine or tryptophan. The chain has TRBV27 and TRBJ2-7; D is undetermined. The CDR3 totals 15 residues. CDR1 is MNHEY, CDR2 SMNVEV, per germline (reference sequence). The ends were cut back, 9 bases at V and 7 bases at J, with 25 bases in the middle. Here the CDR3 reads CASQFSRYGVYEQYS. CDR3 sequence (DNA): TGTGCCAGTCAATTCTCGCGGTACGGAGTGTATGAGCAGTACTCC.

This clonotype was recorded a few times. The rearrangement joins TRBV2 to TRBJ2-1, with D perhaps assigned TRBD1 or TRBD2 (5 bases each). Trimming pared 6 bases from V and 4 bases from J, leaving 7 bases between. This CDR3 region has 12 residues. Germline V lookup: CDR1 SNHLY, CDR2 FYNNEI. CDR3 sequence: CASRGPYNEQFF. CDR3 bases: TGTGCCAGCAGGGGACCTTACAATGAGCAGTTCTTC.

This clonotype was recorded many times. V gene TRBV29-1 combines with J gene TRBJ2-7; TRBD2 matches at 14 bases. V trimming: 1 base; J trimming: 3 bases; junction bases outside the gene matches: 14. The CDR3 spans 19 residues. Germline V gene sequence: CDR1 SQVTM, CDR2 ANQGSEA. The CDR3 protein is CSVEVETSGRASDNYEQYF. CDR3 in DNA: TGCAGCGTTGAAGTCGAGACTAGCGGGAGGGCCTCAGACAACTACGAGCAGTACTTC.

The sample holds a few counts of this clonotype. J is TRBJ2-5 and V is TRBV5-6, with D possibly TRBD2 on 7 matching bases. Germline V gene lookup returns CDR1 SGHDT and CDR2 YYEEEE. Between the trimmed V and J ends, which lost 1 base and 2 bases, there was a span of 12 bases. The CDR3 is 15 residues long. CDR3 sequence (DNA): TGTGCCAGCAGCTTGTCCGGGGGGCTACAAGAGACCCAGTACTTC. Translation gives CASSLSGGLQETQYF.

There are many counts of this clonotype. CDR3 DNA sequence: TGTGCCAGCAGTTTATTTTCAGGGGGCAGGAACGAGCAGTACTTC. This codes for CASSLFSGGRNEQYF. V and J are TRBV28 and TRBJ2-7; TRBD1 agrees at 8 bases. CDR1 and CDR2 from the germline V gene are MDHEN and SYDVKM. CDR3 size: 15 residues. V was clipped by 1 base and J by 5 bases; unmatched bases: 7.

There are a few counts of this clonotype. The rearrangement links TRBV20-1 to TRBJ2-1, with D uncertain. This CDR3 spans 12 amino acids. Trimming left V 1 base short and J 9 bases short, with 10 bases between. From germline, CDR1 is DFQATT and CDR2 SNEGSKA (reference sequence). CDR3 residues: CSARVFAPEQFF. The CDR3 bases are TGCAGTGCTAGAGTCTTTGCTCCTGAGCAGTTCTTC.

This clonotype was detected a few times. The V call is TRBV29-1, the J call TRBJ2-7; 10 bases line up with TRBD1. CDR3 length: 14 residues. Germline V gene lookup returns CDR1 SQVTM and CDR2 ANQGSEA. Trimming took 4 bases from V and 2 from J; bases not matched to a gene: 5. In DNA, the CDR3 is TGCAGCGTTGTGGGGGGACAGGGGACCTACGAGCAGTACTTC. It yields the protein CSVVGGQGTYEQYF.

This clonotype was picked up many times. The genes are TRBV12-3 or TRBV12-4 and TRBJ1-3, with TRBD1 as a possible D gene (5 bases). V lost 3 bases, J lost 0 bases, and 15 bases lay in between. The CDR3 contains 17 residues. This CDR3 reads CASSFGGVQDSGNTIYF. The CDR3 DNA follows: TGTGCCAGCAGTTTTGGGGGGGTTCAGGACTCTGGAAACACCATATATTTT.

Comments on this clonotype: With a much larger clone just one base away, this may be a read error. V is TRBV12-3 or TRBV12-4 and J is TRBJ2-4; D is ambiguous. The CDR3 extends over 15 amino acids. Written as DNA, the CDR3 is TGTGCCAGCGGTTTCCCAACCCTAGCCAAAAACATTCAGTACTTC. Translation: CASGFPTLAKNIQYF.

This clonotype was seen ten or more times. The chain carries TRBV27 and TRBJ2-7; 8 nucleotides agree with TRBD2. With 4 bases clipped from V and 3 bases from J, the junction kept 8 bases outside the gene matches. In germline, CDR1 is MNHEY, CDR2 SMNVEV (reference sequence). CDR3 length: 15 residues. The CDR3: CASSWAAGALYEQYF. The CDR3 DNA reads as TGTGCCAGCAGTTGGGCAGCGGGAGCCCTCTACGAGCAGTACTTC.

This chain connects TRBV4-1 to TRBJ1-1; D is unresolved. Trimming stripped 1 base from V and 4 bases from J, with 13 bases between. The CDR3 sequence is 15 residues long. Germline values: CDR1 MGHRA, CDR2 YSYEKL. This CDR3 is CASSQGEARSTEAFF. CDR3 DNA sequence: TGCGCCAGCAGCCAAGGGGAGGCGAGGAGCACTGAAGCTTTCTTT.

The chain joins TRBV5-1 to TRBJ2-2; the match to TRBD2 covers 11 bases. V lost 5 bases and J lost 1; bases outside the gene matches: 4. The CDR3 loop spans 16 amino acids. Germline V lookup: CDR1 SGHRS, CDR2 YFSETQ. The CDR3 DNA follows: TGCGCCAGCAGAACAGGGACTAGCGGGAACACCGGGGAGCTGTTTTTT. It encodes CASRTGTSGNTGELFF.

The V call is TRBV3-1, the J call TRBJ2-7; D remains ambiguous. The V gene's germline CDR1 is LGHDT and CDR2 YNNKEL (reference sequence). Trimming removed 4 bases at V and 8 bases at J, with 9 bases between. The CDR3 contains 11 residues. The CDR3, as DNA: TGTGCCAGCAGCCGCACCTCGAAGCAGTACTTC. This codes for CASSRTSKQYF.

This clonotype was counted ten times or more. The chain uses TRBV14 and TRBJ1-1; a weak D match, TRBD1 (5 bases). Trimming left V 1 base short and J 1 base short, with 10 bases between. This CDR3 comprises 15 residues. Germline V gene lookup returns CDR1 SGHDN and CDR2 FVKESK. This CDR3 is CASSQGTGWNTEAFF. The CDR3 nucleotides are TGTGCCAGCAGCCAAGGAACAGGCTGGAACACTGAAGCTTTCTTT.

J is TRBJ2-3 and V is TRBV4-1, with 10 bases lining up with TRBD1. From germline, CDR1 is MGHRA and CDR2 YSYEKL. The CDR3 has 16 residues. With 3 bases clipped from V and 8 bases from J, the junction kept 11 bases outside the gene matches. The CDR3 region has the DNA TGCGCCAGCAGCCAGGGTCGGGACAGGGGTACGTGTACGCAGTATTTT. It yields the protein CASSQGRDRGTCTQYF.

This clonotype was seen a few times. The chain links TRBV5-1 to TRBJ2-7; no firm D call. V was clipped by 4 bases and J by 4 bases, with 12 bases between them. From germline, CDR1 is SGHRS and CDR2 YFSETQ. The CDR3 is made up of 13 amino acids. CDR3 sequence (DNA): TGCGCCAGCAGCCAATTCAGGTCTTACGAGCAGTACTTC. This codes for CASSQFRSYEQYF. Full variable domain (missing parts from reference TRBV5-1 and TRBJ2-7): KAGVTQTPRYLIKTRGQQVTLSCSPISGHRSVSWYQQTPGQGLQFLFEYFSETQRNKGNFPGRFSGRQFSNSRSEMNVSTLELGDSALYLCASSQFRSYEQYFGPGTRLTVT.

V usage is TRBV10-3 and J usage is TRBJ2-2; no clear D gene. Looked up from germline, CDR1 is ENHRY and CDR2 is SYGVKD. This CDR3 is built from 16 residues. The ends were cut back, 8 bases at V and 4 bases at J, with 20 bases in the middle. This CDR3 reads CAIGPIRTGVTGELFF. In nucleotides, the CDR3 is TGTGCCATCGGTCCTATTCGGACGGGTGTCACCGGGGAGCTGTTTTTT.

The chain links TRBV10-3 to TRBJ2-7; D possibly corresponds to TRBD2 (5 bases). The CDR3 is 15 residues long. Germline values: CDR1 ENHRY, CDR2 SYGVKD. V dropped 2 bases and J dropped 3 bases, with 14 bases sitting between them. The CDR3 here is CAISENGRRDYEQYF. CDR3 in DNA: TGTGCCATCAGTGAGAATGGTAGACGGGACTACGAGCAGTACTTC.

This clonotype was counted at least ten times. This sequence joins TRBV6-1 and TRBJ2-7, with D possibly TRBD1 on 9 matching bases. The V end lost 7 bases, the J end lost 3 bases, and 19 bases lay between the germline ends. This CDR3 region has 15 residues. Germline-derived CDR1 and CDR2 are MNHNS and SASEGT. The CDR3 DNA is TGTGCCAGCACGGGGGGGGACAGGGCGGGCTACGAGCAGTACTTC. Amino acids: CASTGGDRAGYEQYF.

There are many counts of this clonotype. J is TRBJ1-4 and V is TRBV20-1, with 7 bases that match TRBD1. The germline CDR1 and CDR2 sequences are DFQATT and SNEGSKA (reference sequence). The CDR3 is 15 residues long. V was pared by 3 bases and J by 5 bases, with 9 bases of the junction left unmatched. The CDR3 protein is CSASRLQGSNEKLFF. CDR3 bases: TGCAGTGCTAGCAGGTTACAGGGGTCGAATGAAAAACTGTTTTTT.

CDR3 sequence reads: CASSQDSRDYPYTGELFF. As DNA, the CDR3 is TGCGCCAGCAGCCAAGACTCCCGGGACTATCCATACACCGGGGAGCTGTTTTTT. The chain has TRBV4-3 and TRBJ2-2; 7 bases agree with TRBD2. J lost 3 bases, V lost 0 bases, and 10 bases had no gene match. The CDR3 has 18 residues. Germline V gene sequence: CDR1 LGHNA, CDR2 YSLEER.

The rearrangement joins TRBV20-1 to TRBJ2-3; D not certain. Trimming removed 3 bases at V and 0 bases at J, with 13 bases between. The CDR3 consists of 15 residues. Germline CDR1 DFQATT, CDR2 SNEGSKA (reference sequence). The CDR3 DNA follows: TGCAGTGCTAGGGGCGGCAACTCTAGCACAGATACGCAGTATTTT. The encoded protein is CSARGGNSSTDTQYF.

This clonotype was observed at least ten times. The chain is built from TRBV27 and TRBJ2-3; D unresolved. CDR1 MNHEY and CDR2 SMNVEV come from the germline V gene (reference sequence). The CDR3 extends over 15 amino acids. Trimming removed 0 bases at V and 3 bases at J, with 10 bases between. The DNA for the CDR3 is TGTGCCAGCAGTTTATCCCCCTTTGGGACAGATACGCAGTATTTT. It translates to CASSLSPFGTDTQYF.

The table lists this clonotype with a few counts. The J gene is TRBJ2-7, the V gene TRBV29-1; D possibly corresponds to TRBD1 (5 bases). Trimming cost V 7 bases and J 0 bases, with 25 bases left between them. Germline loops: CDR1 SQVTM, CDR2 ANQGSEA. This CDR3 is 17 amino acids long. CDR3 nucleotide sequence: TGCAGCGCCCTAGGCCGGGTCCTAGGTAGGGGCTCCTACGAGCAGTACTTC. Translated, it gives CSALGRVLGRGSYEQYF.

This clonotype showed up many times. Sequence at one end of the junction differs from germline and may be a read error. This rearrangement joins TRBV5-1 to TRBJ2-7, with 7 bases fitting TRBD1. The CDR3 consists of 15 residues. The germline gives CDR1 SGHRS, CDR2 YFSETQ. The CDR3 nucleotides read TGTGCCAGCAGTCGCTCCGGGACAGCTAGCTACGAGCAGTACTTC. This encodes CASSRSGTASYEQYF. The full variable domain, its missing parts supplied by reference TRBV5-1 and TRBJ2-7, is KAGVTQTPRYLIKTRGQQVTLSCSPISGHRSVSWYQQTPGQGLQFLFEYFSETQRNKGNFPGRFSGRQFSNSRSEMNVSTLELGDSALYLCASSRSGTASYEQYFGPGTRLTVT.

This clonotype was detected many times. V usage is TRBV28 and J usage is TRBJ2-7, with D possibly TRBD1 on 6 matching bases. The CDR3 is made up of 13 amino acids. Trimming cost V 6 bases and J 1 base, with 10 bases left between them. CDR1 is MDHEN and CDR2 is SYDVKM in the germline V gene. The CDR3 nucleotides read TGTGCCAGCAGAAGAGGACAGTCCTACGAGCAGTACTTC. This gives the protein CASRRGQSYEQYF.

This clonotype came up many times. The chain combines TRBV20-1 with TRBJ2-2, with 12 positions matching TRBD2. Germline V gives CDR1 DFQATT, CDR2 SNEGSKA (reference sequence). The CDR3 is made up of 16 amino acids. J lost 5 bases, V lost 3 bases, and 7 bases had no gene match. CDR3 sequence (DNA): TGCAGTGCTAGCGTCGCCGGGACTAGCGGGACCGGGGAGCTGTTTTTT. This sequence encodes CSASVAGTSGTGELFF.